This TCR beta chain was sequenced for a study of T cell responses to AZD1222 COVID-19 vaccine. Notes on the study in general: Targeting of unmutated variant regions was reportedly seen in nearly half of spike-specific TCRs.

Measured with immunoSEQ multiplex PCR; TCRdb has only the in-frame clones, and not every one. This sample yields 98,000 or so clones, of which 70% to 85% are seen a single time; 13% to 15% belongs to the top ten. Second doses were pooled across both intervals (about 4 or about 12 weeks). This CDR3 comprises 16 residues. V lost 0 bases and J 7 bases, leaving 16 bases between the germline ends. Germline V lookup: CDR1 MGHRA, CDR2 YSYEKL. Remarks on this clone: The antigen remains unidentified.

This clonotype originated in an adult who received the AZD1222 COVID-19 vaccine. The chain carries TRBV4-1 and TRBJ2-4, with D possibly matching TRBD2 (5 bases). The source was peripheral blood, collected 28 days after the second AZD1222 dose. CDR3 in amino acids: CASSQEGVGNRNIQYF. CDR3 nucleotide sequence: TGCGCCAGCAGCCAAGAGGGAGTAGGGAATCGTAACATTCAGTACTTC.